This entry lists 11 T cell receptor beta chains sequenced from one sample in a study of T cells in Graves' hyperthyroidism and ophthalmopathy. The CDR3 regions of TCR beta were amplified from RNA transcripts. In the first-round RT-PCR of the TCR CDR3, the HTBI primer set was used. In TCRdb, the multiplex PCR reads were re-called with MiXCR into one record per CDR3 protein. Of under 800,000 distinct CDR3 sequences in the sample, around 13% were seen once. Sequencing was performed on blood. The receptors originated from a woman aged 18-29 years with Graves' hyperthyroidism.

This clonotype appeared many times. The chain combines TRBV30 with TRBJ1-6; no clear D gene. Germline CDR1 and CDR2: GTSNPN and SVGIG (reference sequence). The V end lost 2 bases, the J end lost 10 bases, and 15 bases lay between the germline ends. CDR3 length: 14 residues. CDR3 in amino acids: CAWSRSGDRSPLHF. CDR3 DNA sequence: TGTGCCTGGAGTCGAAGCGGGGATCGATCACCCCTCCACTTT.

The chain is built from TRBV5-5 and TRBJ1-1, with a weak D call TRBD1 (6 bases). Germline CDR1 reads SGHKS; CDR2 reads YYEKEE (reference sequence). The CDR3 loop spans 15 amino acids. The ends were cut back, 4 bases at V and 6 bases at J, with 19 bases in the middle. The CDR3 nucleotides are TGTGCCAGCAGCCTGGCCCCGGGGGGCGCGGCTGAAGCTTTCTTT. Its translation: CASSLAPGGAAEAFF.

This clonotype was picked up a small number of times. V is TRBV10-1 and J is TRBJ1-6; 12 bases agree with TRBD1. Losses at the gene ends were 3 bases for V and 8 bases for J; bases not matched to a gene: 5. CDR1 is WNHNN and CDR2 is SYGVQD in the germline V gene (reference sequence). The CDR3 has 16 residues. The CDR3 sequence is CASSDSGTGGYSPLHF. The CDR3 DNA reads as TGCGCCAGCAGTGATTCCGGGACAGGGGGCTATTCACCCCTCCACTTT.

This chain uses TRBV10-2 with TRBJ2-7; 14 bases map to TRBD2. Per germline, CDR1 WSHSY and CDR2 SAAADI. The CDR3 contains 14 residues. V lost 10 bases and J lost 3; bases outside the gene matches: 5. The chain's CDR3 is CATRGLAGGYEQYF. In DNA, the CDR3 is TGCGCCACCAGAGGACTAGCGGGAGGCTACGAGCAGTACTTC.

The CDR3 DNA follows: TGTGCCAGCAGCTTAGCTGGGGGAGCGGTAAAGGAGACCCAGTACTTC. The encoded protein is CASSLAGGAVKETQYF. The rearrangement links TRBV7-2 to TRBJ2-5; D tentatively fits TRBD1 or TRBD2 (5 bases each). CDR3 length: 16 amino acids. Germline V gene sequence: CDR1 SGHTA, CDR2 FQGNSA. V lost 0 bases, J lost 5 bases, and 16 bases lay in between.

In its sample, this clonotype was seen many times. The genes are TRBV20-1 and TRBJ1-5; the D is unclear. With 0 bases removed from V and 3 bases from J, the gap between germline ends came to 18 bases. The CDR3 has 17 residues. The V gene's germline CDR1 is DFQATT and CDR2 SNEGSKA (reference sequence). DNA of the CDR3: TGCAGTGCTAGAGATCCCAGAAATCCGAGAGACAATCAGCCCCAGCATTTT. This gives the protein CSARDPRNPRDNQPQHF.

About this clonotype itself: Relative to the germline gene, one junction end is altered; a read error may explain this. V usage is TRBV28 and J usage is TRBJ2-7; 8 nucleotides line up with TRBD2. CDR3 size: 15 residues. CDR1 is MDHEN and CDR2 is SYDVKM in the germline V gene. In DNA, the CDR3 is TGTGCCAGCAGTTTTAGCGGGACACCTCCCTACGGGCAGTACTTC. Residues: CASSFSGTPPYGQYF.

This clonotype was seen many times. The V and J genes are TRBV6-2 or TRBV6-3 and TRBJ1-1, with unresolved D. The CDR3 is 16 amino acids. Germline loops: CDR1 MNHEY, CDR2 SVGEGT. V lost 4 bases and J lost 1, with 16 bases in between. Here the CDR3 reads CASSSIMGGGNTEAFF. CDR3 in DNA: TGTGCCAGCAGTTCAATTATGGGTGGTGGGAACACTGAAGCTTTCTTT.

This clonotype was seen ten or more times. The J gene is TRBJ2-5, the V gene TRBV5-1; tentative D call: TRBD2 (6 bases). The CDR3 loop spans 16 amino acids. The germline V gene encodes CDR1 SGHRS and CDR2 YFSETQ. The V end lost 0 bases, the J end lost 0 bases, and 12 bases lay between the germline ends. CDR3 amino acids: CASSLGGVQYQETQYF. For the CDR3, the DNA is TGCGCCAGCAGCTTGGGGGGGGTCCAGTACCAAGAGACCCAGTACTTC. The full variable domain, in which reference TRBV5-1 and TRBJ2-5 provide the parts outside the CDR3, is KAGVTQTPRYLIKTRGQQVTLSCSPISGHRSVSWYQQTPGQGLQFLFEYFSETQRNKGNFPGRFSGRQFSNSRSEMNVSTLELGDSALYLCASSLGGVQYQETQYFGPGTRLLVL.

This clonotype has a count of ten or more. V usage is TRBV3-1 and J usage is TRBJ2-1; D possibly corresponds to TRBD2 (5 bases). CDR3 length: 14 amino acids. Germline V gene data show CDR1 as LGHDT and CDR2 as YNNKEL (reference sequence). With 4 bases removed from V and 3 bases from J, the gap between germline ends came to 10 bases. CDR3 protein: CASSLRAVYNEQFF. The CDR3 DNA is TGTGCCAGCAGCCTACGAGCGGTCTACAATGAGCAGTTCTTC.

This rearrangement joins TRBV6-5 to TRBJ2-7; TRBD1 might be the D (5 bases). The CDR3 consists of 14 residues. Trimming left V 0 bases short and J 5 bases short, with 11 bases between. Germline CDR1 and CDR2: MNHEY and SVGAGI. The CDR3 loop reads CASSYSEQGDEQYF. The DNA for the CDR3 is TGTGCCAGCAGTTACTCGGAGCAGGGTGACGAGCAGTACTTC.